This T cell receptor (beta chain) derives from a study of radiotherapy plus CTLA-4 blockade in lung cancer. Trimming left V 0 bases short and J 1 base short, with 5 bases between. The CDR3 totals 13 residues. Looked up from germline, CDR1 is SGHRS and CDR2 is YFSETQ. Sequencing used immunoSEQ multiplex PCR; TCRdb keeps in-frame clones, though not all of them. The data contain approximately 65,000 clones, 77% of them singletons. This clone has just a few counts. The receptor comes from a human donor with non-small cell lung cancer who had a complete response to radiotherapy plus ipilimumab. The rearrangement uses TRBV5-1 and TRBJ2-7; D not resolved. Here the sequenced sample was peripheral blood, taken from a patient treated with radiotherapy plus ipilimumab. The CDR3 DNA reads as TGCGCCAGCAGCTTGGGTCAGTCCTACGAGCAGTACTTC. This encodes CASSLGQSYEQYF.